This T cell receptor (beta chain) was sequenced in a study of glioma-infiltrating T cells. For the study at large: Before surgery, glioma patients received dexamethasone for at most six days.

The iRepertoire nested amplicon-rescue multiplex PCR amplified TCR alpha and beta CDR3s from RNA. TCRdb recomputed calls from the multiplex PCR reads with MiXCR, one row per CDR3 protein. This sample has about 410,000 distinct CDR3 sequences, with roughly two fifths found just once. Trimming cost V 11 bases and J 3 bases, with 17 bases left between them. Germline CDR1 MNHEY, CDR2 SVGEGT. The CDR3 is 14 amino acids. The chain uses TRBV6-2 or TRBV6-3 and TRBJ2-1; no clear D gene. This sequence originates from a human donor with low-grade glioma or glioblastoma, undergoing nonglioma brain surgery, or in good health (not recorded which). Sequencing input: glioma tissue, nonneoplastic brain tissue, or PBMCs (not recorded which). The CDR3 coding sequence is TGTGCCGGCACTCACGGTTTGGACTACAATGAGCAGTTCTTC. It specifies CAGTHGLDYNEQFF.